This is a list of T cell receptor beta chains from one sample in a study of beta chain features in type 1 diabetes. Data came from immunoSEQ multiplex PCR; TCRdb stores just in-frame clones and leaves some out. This sample has over 150,000 clones, with approximately 9% found just once. Sequences were obtained from central memory CD4+ T cells from blood. These receptors came from a woman aged 18-29 years with type 1 diabetes. Each CDR3 is given with its conserved first and last residue.

v_gene	j_gene	CDR3aa
TRBV7-9	TRBJ2-2	CASSLVTNTGELFF
TRBV6-5	TRBJ2-5	CASSWHSGAQETQYF
TRBV19	TRBJ2-1	CASSRTSGGGNNEQFF
TRBV7-2	TRBJ2-1	CASSLVAGGGNEQFF
TRBV6-6	TRBJ1-4	CASSDLTGGNEKLFF
TRBV7-7	TRBJ2-1	CASSPSGGVSEQFF
TRBV11-3	TRBJ2-7	CASSLGAGQGEQYF
TRBV9	TRBJ2-6	CASSVFAGQGDSGANVLTF
TRBV28	TRBJ1-6	CASSLVAGPDNSPLHF
TRBV7-2	TRBJ2-7	CASNAPRDGYEQYF
TRBV29-1	TRBJ1-1	CSATQNRGPGGEAFF
TRBV30	TRBJ2-4	CAWSGLAGAKNIQYF